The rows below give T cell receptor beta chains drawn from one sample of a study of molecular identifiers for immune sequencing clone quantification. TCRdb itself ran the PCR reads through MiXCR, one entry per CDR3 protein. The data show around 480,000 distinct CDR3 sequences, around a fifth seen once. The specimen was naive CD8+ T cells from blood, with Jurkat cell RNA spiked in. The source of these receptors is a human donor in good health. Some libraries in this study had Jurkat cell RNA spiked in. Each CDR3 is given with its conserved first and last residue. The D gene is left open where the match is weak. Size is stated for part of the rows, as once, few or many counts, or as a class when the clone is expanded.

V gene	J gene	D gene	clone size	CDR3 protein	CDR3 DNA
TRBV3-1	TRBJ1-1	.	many	CASSQPERGRGEAFF	TGTGCCAGCAGCCAGCCCGAGAGGGGACGGGGTGAAGCTTTCTTT
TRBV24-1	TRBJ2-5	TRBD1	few	CATSGSGTEETQYF	TGTGCCACCAGTGGCTCCGGGACAGAAGAGACCCAGTACTTC
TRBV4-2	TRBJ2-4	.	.	CASSDFTSGSPQAKNIQYF	TGTGCCAGCAGCGACTTTACCAGCGGAAGCCCCCAAGCCAAAAACATTCAGTACTTC
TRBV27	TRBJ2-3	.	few	CASSLVGVVGLSTDTQYF	TGTGCCAGCAGTTTAGTCGGGGTTGTTGGGTTAAGCACAGATACGCAGTATTTT
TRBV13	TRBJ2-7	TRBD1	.	CASSLVDRDHEQYF	TGTGCCAGCAGCCTGGTAGACAGGGATCACGAGCAGTACTTC
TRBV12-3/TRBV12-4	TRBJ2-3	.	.	CASSPRQLFSTDTQYF	TGTGCCAGCAGTCCTAGACAGCTTTTTAGCACAGATACGCAGTATTTT
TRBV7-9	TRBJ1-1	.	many	CASSLVFWTEAFF	TGTGCCAGCAGCTTAGTTTTTTGGACTGAAGCTTTCTTT
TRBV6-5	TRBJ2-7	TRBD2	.	CASSPPGLEATYEQYF	TGTGCCAGCAGTCCGCCGGGACTAGAAGCGACCTACGAGCAGTACTTC
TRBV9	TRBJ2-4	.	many	CASSGGQNIQYF	TGTGCCAGCAGCGGAGGGCAAAACATTCAGTACTTC
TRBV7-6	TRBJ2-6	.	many	CASSGRLEELVSGANVLTF	TGTGCCAGCAGCGGTAGATTAGAGGAACTAGTCTCTGGGGCCAACGTCCTGACTTTC
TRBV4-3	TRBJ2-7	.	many	CASSQATNAGNEQYF	TGCGCCAGCAGCCAAGCCACGAATGCGGGGAACGAGCAGTACTTC
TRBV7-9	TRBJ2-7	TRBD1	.	CASSLAGTGVGEQYF	TGTGCCAGCAGCTTAGCGGGGACAGGGGTGGGCGAGCAGTACTTC
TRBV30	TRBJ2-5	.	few	CAWAVRGFRETQYF	TGTGCCTGGGCTGTACGAGGGTTTCGAGAGACCCAGTACTTC
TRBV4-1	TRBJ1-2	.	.	CASSQVGGFYGCTF	TGCGCCAGCAGCCAAGTCGGGGGATTCTATGGCTGCACCTTC
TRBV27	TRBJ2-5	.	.	CASSFGKSETQYF	TGTGCCAGCAGTTTCGGGAAAAGTGAGACCCAGTACTTC
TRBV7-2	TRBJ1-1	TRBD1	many	CASSLLRDRETAFF	TGTGCCAGCAGCTTACTCCGGGACAGGGAGACGGCTTTCTTT
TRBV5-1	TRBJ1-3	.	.	CASSSESDGNTIYF	TGCGCCAGCAGCTCGGAGTCGGATGGAAACACCATATATTTT
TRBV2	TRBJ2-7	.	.	CASSRMGRAYEQYF	TGTGCCAGCAGTAGGATGGGCAGGGCCTACGAGCAGTACTTC
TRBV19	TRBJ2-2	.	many	CASGHAGELFF	TGTGCCAGTGGGCACGCCGGGGAGCTGTTTTTT
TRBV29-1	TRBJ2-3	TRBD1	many	CSVEDRDRGADTQYF	TGCAGCGTTGAAGACCGGGACAGGGGGGCAGATACGCAGTATTTT
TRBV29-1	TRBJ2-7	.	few	CSVSGDFYEQYF	TGCAGCGTTTCTGGGGATTTCTACGAGCAGTACTTC
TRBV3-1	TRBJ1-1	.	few	CASRQTGVARNTEAFF	TGTGCCAGCAGGCAAACCGGGGTAGCACGGAACACTGAAGCTTTCTTT
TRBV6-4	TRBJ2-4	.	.	CASRTRKVPGRRIENIQYF	TGTGCCAGCAGAACCCGTAAGGTCCCGGGACGGCGGATCGAAAACATTCAGTACTTC
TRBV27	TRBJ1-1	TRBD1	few	CASTGTGRHEEAFF	TGTGCCAGCACCGGGACAGGGCGGCATGAAGAAGCTTTCTTT
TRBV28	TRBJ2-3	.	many	CASSLMDSLTDTQYF	TGTGCCAGCAGTTTAATGGACAGCCTCACAGATACGCAGTATTTT
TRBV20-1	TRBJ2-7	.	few	CSVWWGSSYEQYF	TGCAGTGTTTGGTGGGGGAGCAGCTACGAGCAGTACTTC
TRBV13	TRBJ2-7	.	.	CASSLGRCEQYF	TGTGCCAGCAGCTTGGGTCGCTGCGAGCAGTACTTC
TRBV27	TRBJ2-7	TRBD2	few	CASSLRSGGTYEQYF	TGTGCCAGCAGTTTACGGAGCGGGGGGACCTACGAGCAGTACTTC
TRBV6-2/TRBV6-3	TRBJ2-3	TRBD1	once	CASSYIAGGPADTQYF	TGTGCCAGCAGTTACATTGCAGGGGGCCCGGCAGATACGCAGTATTTT
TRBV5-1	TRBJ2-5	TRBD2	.	CASSLGREGQETQYF	TGCGCCAGCAGCTTGGGACGGGAGGGCCAAGAGACCCAGTACTTC
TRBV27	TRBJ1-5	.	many	CASSLYFNQPQHF	TGTGCCAGCAGCCTGTATTTCAATCAGCCCCAGCATTTT
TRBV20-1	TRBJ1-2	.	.	CSARDPGDLKLYGYTF	TGCAGTGCTAGAGATCCGGGCGACTTGAAGCTCTATGGCTACACCTTC
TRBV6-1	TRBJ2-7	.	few	CASSGLDTISFYEQYF	TGTGCCAGCAGTGGATTAGACACGATATCTTTTTACGAGCAGTACTTC
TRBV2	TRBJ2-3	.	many	CASTEGPTLTSTDTQYF	TGTGCCAGCACCGAGGGTCCGACTTTAACTAGCACAGATACGCAGTATTTT
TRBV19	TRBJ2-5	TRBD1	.	CASTASTGGQETQYF	TGTGCCAGCACTGCGTCAACAGGGGGTCAAGAGACCCAGTACTTC
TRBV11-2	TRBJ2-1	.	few	CASRLGGNEQFF	TGTGCCAGCAGGTTAGGGGGGAATGAGCAGTTCTTC
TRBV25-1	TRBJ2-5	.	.	CASSENLRGAAQYF	TGTGCCAGCAGTGAAAATCTAAGGGGGGCTGCCCAGTACTTC
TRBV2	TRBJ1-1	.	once	CASSVAGLGATEAFF	TGTGCCAGCAGTGTAGCGGGCTTGGGGGCAACTGAAGCTTTCTTT
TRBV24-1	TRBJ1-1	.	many	CATSSGDNTEAFF	TGTGCCACCTCGTCAGGGGACAACACTGAAGCTTTCTTT
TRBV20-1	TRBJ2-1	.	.	CSARDVERSSYNEQFF	TGCAGTGCTAGAGATGTAGAGCGGAGCTCCTACAATGAGCAGTTCTTC
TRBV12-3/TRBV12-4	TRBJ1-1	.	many	CASRPALGGRGTEAFF	TGTGCCAGCAGACCAGCACTGGGGGGCCGGGGCACTGAAGCTTTCTTT
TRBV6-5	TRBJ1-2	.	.	CASSYSGSVYGYTF	TGTGCCAGCAGTTATTCAGGGAGCGTCTATGGCTACACCTTC
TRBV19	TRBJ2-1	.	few	CASKQGSYNEQFF	TGTGCCAGTAAACAGGGCTCCTACAATGAGCAGTTCTTC
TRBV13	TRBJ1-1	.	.	CACSLISEAFF	TGTGCCTGCAGCTTAATTTCTGAAGCTTTCTTT
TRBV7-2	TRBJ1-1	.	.	CASSLAETFTEAFF	TGTGCCAGCAGCTTAGCCGAGACCTTCACTGAAGCTTTCTTT
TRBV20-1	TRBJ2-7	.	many	CSAREASFFYEQYF	TGCAGTGCTAGAGAAGCCAGTTTTTTCTACGAGCAGTACTTC
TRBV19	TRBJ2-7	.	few	CASSPGAFYEQYF	TGTGCCAGTAGTCCGGGAGCTTTCTACGAGCAGTACTTC
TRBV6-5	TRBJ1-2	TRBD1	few	CASSADGQEVGGYTF	TGTGCCAGCAGCGCAGACGGACAGGAAGTGGGCGGCTACACCTTC